This T cell receptor beta chain was sequenced in a study of T cell changes during pregnancy in multiple sclerosis. This clone is a singleton in its sample. This CDR3 has 12 residues. V lost 0 bases and J lost 9, with 9 bases in between. In germline, CDR1 is GTSNPN, CDR2 SVGIG (reference sequence). TCRdb keeps only in-frame clones here, not all; method: immunoSEQ multiplex PCR. The data contain about 110,000 clones, 90% to 95% of them singletons. The material was peripheral blood, obtained after pregnancy. The chain combines TRBV30 with TRBJ2-1, with D perhaps TRBD2 (6 bases). The receptor comes from a female donor with multiple sclerosis, enrolled in a pregnancy study. The CDR3 is CAWSVMGGEQFF. CDR3 nucleotides: TGTGCCTGGAGTGTCATGGGGGGTGAGCAGTTCTTC.